The rows below give T cell receptor beta chains drawn from one sample of a study of blood T cell repertoires in COVID-19. Some clones are missing from TCRdb's copy, which holds only in-frame ones; the method was immunoSEQ multiplex PCR. This table has around 230,000 clones, under 90% appearing once. Input material: PBMCs or T cells enriched from blood (not recorded which). The receptors originated from a woman in her twenties or thirties with acute COVID-19. Both conserved end residues are part of each CDR3. Fields, in order: D gene, clone size, V gene, J gene, CDR3 DNA, CDR3 protein. A D gene is named only where the DNA matches it firmly. Some rows mark clone size as missing; the rest say once, few, many or name a class of expanded clone.

>NA|many|TRBV28|TRBJ1-5
TGTGCCAGCGCTCGTTGGGCAGGTCAGCCCCAGCATTTT
CASARWAGQPQHF
>NA|NA|TRBV5-4|TRBJ2-1
TGTGCCAGCAGAAACAGGGTCAGCTCCTACAATGAGCAGTTCTTC
CASRNRVSSYNEQFF
>TRBD1|NA|TRBV30|TRBJ1-3
TGTGCCTGGGGTGACAGGGAACGTTTTGGAAACACCATATATTTT
CAWGDRERFGNTIYF
>TRBD1|NA|TRBV10-3|TRBJ1-1
TGTGCCATCAGCGGACAGGGGAAAAGGGGGAACACTGAAGCTTTCTTT
CAISGQGKRGNTEAFF
>TRBD1|NA|TRBV27|TRBJ2-7
TGTGCCAGCAGTTTCAGGACAGGGTTAAAAGAGCAGTACTTC
CASSFRTGLKEQYF
>TRBD1|NA|TRBV7-6|TRBJ1-2
TGTGCCAGCAGCTCCGACAGGGGAGGGAACTATGGCTACACCTTC
CASSSDRGGNYGYTF
>TRBD1|once|TRBV10-1|TRBJ1-1
TGCGCCAGCAGTCCACAGGGGGCAGGGGACACTGAAGCTTTCTTT
CASSPQGAGDTEAFF
>NA|NA|TRBV6-2/TRBV6-3|TRBJ2-2
TGTGCCAGCAGTTACTCAAGGGGAACCGGGGAGCTGTTTTTT
CASSYSRGTGELFF
>NA|NA|TRBV28|TRBJ2-4
TGTGCCAGCAGTTTCCCCCCCGGAAACATTCAGTACTTC
CASSFPPGNIQYF
>TRBD2|NA|TRBV29-1|TRBJ2-3
TGCAGCGCTAAGAGCGGGGGAACAGATACGCAGTATTTT
CSAKSGGTDTQYF
>NA|few|TRBV4-2|TRBJ2-2
TGTGCCAGCAGCCCGAGGACAGACAACGGGGAGCTGTTTTTT
CASSPRTDNGELFF
>NA|NA|TRBV7-9|TRBJ2-7
TGTGCCAGCAGCGCGGCAGGGGATTACGAGCAGTACTTC
CASSAAGDYEQYF
>NA|NA|TRBV10-3|TRBJ1-4
TGTGCCATCAGTCCTTCTTCCCGTGAAAAACTGTTTTTT
CAISPSSREKLFF
>NA|once|TRBV9|TRBJ2-3
TGTGCCAGCAGCGCTAGTGGCACAGATACGCAGTATTTT
CASSASGTDTQYF
>NA|NA|TRBV28|TRBJ1-1
TGTGCCAGCGATCCACCACGAGAGGGGGGGACCACTGAAGCTTTCTTT
CASDPPREGGTTEAFF
>NA|NA|TRBV7-2|TRBJ1-5
TGTGCCAGCAGCTTAGATGAGGTGACTCAGCCCCAGCATTTT
CASSLDEVTQPQHF
>NA|NA|TRBV19|TRBJ2-7
TGTGCCAGTAGTCTATCGGCAGGGGATTCGCGTGAGCAGTACTTC
CASSLSAGDSREQYF
>NA|NA|TRBV30|TRBJ1-1
TGTGCCTGGGCCCTACAGGACACTGAAGCTTTCTTT
CAWALQDTEAFF
>NA|NA|TRBV29-1|TRBJ1-1
TGCAGCGTTGTTGGCCCCGGGGGGAACACTGAAGCTTTCTTT
CSVVGPGGNTEAFF
>NA|NA|TRBV5-1|TRBJ2-1
TGCGCCAGCAGCTTGGTCGTGGGGCATGAGCAGTTCTTC
CASSLVVGHEQFF
>NA|NA|TRBV5-1|TRBJ2-5
TGCGCCAGCAGCTTGGTCCGGGGTAAGGAGACCCAGTACTTC
CASSLVRGKETQYF
>NA|NA|TRBV7-8|TRBJ2-5
TGTGCCAGCAGCTTAGCTATGGAGACCCAGTACTTC
CASSLAMETQYF
>TRBD1|NA|TRBV5-1|TRBJ1-6
TGCGCCAGCAGGTCCGGGACAGGGACATCACCCCTCCACTTT
CASRSGTGTSPLHF